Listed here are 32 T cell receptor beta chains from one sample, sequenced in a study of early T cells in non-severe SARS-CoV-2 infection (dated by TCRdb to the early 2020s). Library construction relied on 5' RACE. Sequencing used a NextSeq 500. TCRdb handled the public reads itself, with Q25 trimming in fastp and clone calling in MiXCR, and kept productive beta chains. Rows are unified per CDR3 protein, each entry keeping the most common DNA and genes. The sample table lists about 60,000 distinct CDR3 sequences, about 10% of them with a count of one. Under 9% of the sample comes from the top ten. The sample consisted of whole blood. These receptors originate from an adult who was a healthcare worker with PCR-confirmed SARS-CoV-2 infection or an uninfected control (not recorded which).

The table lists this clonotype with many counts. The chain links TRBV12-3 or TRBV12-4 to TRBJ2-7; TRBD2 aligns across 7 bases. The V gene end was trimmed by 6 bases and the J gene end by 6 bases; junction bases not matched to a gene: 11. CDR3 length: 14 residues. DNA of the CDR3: TGTGCCAGCAGGGGAGGGGCGGGAGTCGGCGAGCAGTACTTC. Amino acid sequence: CASRGGAGVGEQYF.

Here the CDR3 reads CASSFSGLAGGPTYNEQFF. In DNA, the CDR3 is TGTGCCAGCAGCTTCTCGGGACTAGCGGGAGGGCCTACCTACAATGAGCAGTTCTTC. This chain uses TRBV11-1 with TRBJ2-1, with TRBD2 matching over 16 bases. The CDR3 is 19 amino acids. The V and J ends lost 3 bases and 2 bases, in that order; junction bases with no gene match: 7. Looked up from germline, CDR1 is SGHAT and CDR2 is FQDESV (reference sequence).

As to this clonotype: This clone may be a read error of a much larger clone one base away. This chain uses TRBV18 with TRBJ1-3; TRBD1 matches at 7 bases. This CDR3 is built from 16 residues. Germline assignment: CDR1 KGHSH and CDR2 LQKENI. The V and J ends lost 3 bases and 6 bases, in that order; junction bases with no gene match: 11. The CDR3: CASSPTGQVAVNTIYF. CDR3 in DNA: TGTGCCAGCTCACCTACTGGACAGGTGGCTGTAAACACCATATATTTT.

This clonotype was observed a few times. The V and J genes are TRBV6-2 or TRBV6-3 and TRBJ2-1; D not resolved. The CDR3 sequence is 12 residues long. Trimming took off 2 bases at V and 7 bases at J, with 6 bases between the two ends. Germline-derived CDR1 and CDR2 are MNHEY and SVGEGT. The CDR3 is CASSYLYNEQFF. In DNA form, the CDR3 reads TGTGCCAGCAGTTACCTGTATAATGAGCAGTTCTTC.

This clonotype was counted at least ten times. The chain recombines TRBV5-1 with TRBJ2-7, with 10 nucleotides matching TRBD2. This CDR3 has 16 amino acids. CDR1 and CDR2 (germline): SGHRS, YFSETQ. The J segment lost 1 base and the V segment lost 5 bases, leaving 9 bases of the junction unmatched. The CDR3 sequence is CASSFLTSGSSYEQYF. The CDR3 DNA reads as TGCGCCAGCAGTTTTCTGACTAGCGGGTCTTCCTACGAGCAGTACTTC.

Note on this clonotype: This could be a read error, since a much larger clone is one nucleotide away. Written as DNA, the CDR3 is TGTGCCAGCAGCCCCAGGGGGGGGCGGTCACCCCTCCACTTT. Translating it yields CASSPRGGRSPLHF. The chain has TRBV7-6 and TRBJ1-6, with 7 bases aligning to TRBD1. After removal of 5 bases from V and 10 bases from J, the junction contained 8 bases not matched to a gene. Germline CDR1 reads SGHVS; CDR2 reads FNYEAQ. The CDR3 loop spans 14 amino acids.

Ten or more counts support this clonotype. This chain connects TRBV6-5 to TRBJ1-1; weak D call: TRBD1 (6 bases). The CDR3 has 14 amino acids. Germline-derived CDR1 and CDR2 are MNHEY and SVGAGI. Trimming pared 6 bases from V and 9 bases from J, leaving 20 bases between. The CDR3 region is CASRLNAPGQKAFF. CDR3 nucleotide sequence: TGTGCCAGCAGACTGAACGCCCCGGGACAAAAAGCTTTCTTT.

CDR3 DNA: TGTGCCAGCACCCACGCGTCTAGCGGGAGTCGAGAGCAGTACTTC. Protein sequence: CASTHASSGSREQYF. The rearrangement uses TRBV6-6 and TRBJ2-7, with 10 bases aligning to TRBD2. Trimming at V came to 7 bases and at J to 7 bases, leaving 13 bases not matched to a gene. Germline loops: CDR1 MNHNY, CDR2 SVGAGI (reference sequence). The CDR3 has 15 amino acids.

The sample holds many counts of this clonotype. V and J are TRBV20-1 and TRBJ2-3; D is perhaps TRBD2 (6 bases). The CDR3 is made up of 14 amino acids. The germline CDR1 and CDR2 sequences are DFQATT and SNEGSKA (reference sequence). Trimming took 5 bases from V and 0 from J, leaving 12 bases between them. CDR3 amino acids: CSAPWRASTDTQYF. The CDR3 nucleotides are TGCAGTGCTCCTTGGAGGGCTAGCACAGATACGCAGTATTTT.

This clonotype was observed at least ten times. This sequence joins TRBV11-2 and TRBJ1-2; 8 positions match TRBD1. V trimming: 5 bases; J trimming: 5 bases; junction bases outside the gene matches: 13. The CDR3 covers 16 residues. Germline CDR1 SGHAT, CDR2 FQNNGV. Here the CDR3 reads CASSPWDRRTPYGYTF. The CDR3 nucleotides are TGTGCCAGCAGCCCTTGGGACAGGAGGACTCCTTATGGCTACACCTTC.

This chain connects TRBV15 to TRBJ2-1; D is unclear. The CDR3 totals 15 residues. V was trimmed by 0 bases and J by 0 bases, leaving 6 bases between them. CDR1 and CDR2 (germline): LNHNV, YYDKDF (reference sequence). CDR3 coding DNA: TGTGCCACCAGCAGAGATCTAAGCTCCTACAATGAGCAGTTCTTC. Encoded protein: CATSRDLSSYNEQFF.

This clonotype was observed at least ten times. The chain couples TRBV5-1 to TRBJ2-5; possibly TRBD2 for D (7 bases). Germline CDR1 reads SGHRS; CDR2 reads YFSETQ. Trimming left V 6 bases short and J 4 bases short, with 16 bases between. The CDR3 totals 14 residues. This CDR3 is CASNQQGLRETQYF. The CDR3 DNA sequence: TGCGCCAGCAACCAACAGGGACTACGAGAGACCCAGTACTTC. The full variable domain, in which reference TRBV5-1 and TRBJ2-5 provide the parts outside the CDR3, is KAGVTQTPRYLIKTRGQQVTLSCSPISGHRSVSWYQQTPGQGLQFLFEYFSETQRNKGNFPGRFSGRQFSNSRSEMNVSTLELGDSALYLCASNQQGLRETQYFGPGTRLLVL.

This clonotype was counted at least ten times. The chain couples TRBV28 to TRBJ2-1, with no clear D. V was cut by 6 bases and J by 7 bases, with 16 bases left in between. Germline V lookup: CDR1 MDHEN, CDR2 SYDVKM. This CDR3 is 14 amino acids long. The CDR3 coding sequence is TGTGCCAGCAGCCCCCCGCGGAACAAGAATGAGCAGTTCTTC. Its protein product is CASSPPRNKNEQFF.

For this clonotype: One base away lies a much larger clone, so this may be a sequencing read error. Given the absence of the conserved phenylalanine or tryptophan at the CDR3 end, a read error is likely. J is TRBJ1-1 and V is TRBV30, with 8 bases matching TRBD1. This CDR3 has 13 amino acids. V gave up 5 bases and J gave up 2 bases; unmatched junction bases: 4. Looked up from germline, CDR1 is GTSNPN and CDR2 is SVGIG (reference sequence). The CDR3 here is CAWFDRGNTEAFL. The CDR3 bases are TGTGCCTGGTTCGACAGGGGTAACACTGAAGCTTTCTTA.

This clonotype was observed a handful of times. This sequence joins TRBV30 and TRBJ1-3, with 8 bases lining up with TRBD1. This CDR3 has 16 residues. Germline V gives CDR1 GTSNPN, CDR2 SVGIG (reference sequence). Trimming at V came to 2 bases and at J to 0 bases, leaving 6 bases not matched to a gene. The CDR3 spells CAWSTPGQGSGNTIYF. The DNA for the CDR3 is TGTGCCTGGAGTACCCCCGGACAGGGCTCTGGAAACACCATATATTTT.

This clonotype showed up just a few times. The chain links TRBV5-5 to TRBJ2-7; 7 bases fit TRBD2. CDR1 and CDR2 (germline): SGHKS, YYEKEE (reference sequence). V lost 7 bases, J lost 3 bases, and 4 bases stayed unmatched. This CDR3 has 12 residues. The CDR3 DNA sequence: TGTGCCAGCGAGGGAGGGGACTACGAGCAGTACTTC. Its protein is CASEGGDYEQYF.

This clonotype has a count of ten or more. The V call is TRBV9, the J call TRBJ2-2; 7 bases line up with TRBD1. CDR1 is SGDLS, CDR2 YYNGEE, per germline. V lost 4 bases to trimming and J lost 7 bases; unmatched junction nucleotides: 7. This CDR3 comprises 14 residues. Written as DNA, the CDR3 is TGTGCCAGCAGCTCCGACAGGGTGAACGGGGAGCTGTTTTTT. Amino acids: CASSSDRVNGELFF.

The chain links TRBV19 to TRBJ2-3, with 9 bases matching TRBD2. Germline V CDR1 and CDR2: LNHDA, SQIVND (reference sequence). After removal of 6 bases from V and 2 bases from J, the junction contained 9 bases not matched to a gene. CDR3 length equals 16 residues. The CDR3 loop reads CASSRPAGGPTDTQYF. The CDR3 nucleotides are TGTGCCAGTAGCCGTCCAGCGGGAGGACCCACAGATACGCAGTATTTT.

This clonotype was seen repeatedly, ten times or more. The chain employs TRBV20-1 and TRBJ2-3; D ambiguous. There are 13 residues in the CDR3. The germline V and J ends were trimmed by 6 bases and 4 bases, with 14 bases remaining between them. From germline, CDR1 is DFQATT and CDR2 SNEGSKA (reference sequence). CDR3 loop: CSASSPLADTQYF. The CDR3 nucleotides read TGCAGTGCCTCCTCCCCTCTAGCAGATACGCAGTATTTT.

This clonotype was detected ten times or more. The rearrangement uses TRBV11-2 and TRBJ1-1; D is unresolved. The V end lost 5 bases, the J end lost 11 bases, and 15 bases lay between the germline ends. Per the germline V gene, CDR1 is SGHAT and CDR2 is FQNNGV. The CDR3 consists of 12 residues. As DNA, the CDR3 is TGTGCCAGCAGCCCCCGGGGAGGGATGGCTTTCTTT. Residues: CASSPRGGMAFF.

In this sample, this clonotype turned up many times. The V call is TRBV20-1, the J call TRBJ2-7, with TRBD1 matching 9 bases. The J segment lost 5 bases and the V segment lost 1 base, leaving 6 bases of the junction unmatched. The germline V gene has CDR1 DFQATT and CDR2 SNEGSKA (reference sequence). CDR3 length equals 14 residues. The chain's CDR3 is CSARAGTGRNEQYF. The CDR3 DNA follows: TGCAGTGCTAGAGCCGGGACAGGGAGGAACGAGCAGTACTTC.

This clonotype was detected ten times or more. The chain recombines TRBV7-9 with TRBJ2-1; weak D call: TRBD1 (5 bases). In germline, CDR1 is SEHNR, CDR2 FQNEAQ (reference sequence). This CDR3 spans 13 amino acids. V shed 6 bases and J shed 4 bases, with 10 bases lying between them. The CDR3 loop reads CASRGQGYNEQFF. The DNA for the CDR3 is TGTGCCAGCAGAGGGCAGGGATACAATGAGCAGTTCTTC.

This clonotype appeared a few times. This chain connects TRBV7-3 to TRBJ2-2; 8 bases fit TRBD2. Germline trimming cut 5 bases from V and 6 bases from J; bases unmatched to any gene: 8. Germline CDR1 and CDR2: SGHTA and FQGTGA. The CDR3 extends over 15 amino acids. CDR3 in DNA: TGTGCCAGCAGCCCCGGGACTAGGAGAGCCGGGGAGCTGTTTTTT. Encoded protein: CASSPGTRRAGELFF.

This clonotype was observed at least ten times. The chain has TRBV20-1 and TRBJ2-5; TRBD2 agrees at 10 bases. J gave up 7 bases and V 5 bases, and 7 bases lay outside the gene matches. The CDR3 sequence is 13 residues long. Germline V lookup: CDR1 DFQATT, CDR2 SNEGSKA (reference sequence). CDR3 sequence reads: CSAPSGSRGTQYF. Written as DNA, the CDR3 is TGCAGTGCTCCTAGCGGGAGTAGGGGGACCCAGTACTTC.

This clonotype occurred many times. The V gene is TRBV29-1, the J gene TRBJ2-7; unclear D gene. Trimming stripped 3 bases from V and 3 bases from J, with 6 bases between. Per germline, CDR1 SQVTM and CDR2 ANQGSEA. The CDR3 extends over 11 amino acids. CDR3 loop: CSVEDSYEQYF. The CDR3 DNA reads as TGCAGCGTTGAGGATAGCTACGAGCAGTACTTC.

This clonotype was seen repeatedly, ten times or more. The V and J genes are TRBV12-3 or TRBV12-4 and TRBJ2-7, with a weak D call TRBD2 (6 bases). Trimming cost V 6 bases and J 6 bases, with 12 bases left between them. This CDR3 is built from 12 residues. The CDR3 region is CASSELAREQYF. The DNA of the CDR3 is TGTGCCAGCAGCGAACTAGCCCGCGAGCAGTACTTC.

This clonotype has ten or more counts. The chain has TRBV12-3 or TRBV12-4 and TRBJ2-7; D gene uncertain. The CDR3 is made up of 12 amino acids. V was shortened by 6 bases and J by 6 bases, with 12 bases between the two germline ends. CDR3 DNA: TGTGCCAGCAGCCGCGACTCCGGCGAGCAGTACTTC. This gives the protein CASSRDSGEQYF.

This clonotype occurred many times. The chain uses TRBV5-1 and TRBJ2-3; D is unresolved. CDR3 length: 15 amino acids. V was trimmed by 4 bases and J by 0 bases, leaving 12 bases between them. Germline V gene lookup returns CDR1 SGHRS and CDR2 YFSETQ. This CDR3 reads CASSMWETSTDTQYF. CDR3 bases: TGCGCCAGCAGCATGTGGGAAACTAGCACAGATACGCAGTATTTT.

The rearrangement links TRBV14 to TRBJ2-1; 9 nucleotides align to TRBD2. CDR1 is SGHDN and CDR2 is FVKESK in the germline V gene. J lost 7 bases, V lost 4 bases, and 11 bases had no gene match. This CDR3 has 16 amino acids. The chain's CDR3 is CASSPVAGVVGNEQFF. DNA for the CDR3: TGTGCCAGCAGCCCCGTAGCGGGAGTAGTTGGTAATGAGCAGTTCTTC.

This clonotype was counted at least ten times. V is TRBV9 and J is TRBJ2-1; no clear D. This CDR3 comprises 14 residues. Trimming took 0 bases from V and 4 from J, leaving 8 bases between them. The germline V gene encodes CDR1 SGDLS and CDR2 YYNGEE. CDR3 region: CASSVGGPYNEQFF. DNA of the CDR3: TGTGCCAGCAGCGTAGGCGGACCTTACAATGAGCAGTTCTTC.

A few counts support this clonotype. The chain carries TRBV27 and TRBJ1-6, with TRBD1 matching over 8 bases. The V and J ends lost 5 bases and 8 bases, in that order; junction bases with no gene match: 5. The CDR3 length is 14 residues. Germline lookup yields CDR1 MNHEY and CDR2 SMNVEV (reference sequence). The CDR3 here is CASSPDRGYSPLHF. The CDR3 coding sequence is TGTGCCAGCAGTCCCGACAGGGGTTATTCACCCCTCCACTTT.

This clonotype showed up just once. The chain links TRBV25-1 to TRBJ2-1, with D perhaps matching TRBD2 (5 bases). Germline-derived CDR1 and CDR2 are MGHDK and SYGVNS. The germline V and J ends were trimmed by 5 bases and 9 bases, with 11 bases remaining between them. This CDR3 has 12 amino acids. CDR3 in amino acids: CASSRTVIEQFF. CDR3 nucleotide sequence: TGTGCCAGCAGTCGGACTGTAATTGAGCAGTTCTTC.